What follows is one TCR beta chain and its context. Its antigen is unidentified. PCR employed 60 Vbeta and 13 Jbeta primers. Measured with immunoSEQ multiplex PCR; TCRdb has only the in-frame clones, and not every one. The sample comprises 65,000 to 85,000 clones, under 85% of which are singletons, and over 7% rests with the top ten. This sample is part of a study of cytomegalovirus exposure and HLA in healthy donors. V shed 0 bases and J 0 bases; nucleotides not matched to a gene: 3. This CDR3 has 16 residues. Germline V gene sequence: CDR1 LGHNA, CDR2 YSLEER. The study, taken as a whole, reports: A few V segments could not be told apart, such as TRBV6-2 and TRBV6-3, and were left out.

The sequencing input was PBMCs. This clonotype was obtained from a woman aged 40 to 50 in good health and CMV-seropositive. V is TRBV4-3 and J is TRBJ2-3; 7 bases are a match to TRBD1. CDR3 in amino acids: CASSQEGTDSTDTQYF. The DNA of the CDR3 is TGCGCCAGCAGCCAAGAAGGGACAGACAGCACAGATACGCAGTATTTT.